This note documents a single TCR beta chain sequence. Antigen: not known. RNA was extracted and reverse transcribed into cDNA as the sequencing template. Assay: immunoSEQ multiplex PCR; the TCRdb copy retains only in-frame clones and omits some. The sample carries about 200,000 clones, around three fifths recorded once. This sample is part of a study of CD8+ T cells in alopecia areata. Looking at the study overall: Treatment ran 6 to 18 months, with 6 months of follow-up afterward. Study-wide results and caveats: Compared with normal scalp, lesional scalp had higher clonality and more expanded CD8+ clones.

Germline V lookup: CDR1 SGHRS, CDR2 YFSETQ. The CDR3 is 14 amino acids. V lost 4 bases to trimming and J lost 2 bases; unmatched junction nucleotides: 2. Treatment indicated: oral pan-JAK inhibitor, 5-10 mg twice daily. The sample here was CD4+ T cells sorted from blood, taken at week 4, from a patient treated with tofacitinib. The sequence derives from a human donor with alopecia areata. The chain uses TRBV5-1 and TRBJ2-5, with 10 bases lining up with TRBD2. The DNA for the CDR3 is TGCGCCAGCAGCGCTAGCGGGGGACAAGAGACCCAGTACTTC. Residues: CASSASGGQETQYF.